The source of this T cell receptor (beta chain) is a study of blood T cell repertoires in COVID-19 (dated by TCRdb to between 2020 and 2021). Regarding the study in general: Samples covering the acute and convalescent phases of COVID-19 were provided by collaborators in the United States, Italy and Spain. The repertoires were made available in a free public database intended to serve as a resource for research on the immune response to SARS-CoV-2. The sample metadata nearly always contained a de-identified subject ID, COVID-19 status, age in years and sex. The material from the prospective study consisted of cDNA or gDNA derived from T cells, B-cell-depleted T cells, or PBMCs. Where available, HLA class I and class II types were taken from metadata supplied by the sample provider and were not determined by assay-based typing. Subjects who had been exposed to COVID-19, were actively infected with it, or had recovered from it provided the deeply sampled blood TCRbeta repertoires that made up the dataset. The samples were drawn from two sources: the first 160 participants of the ongoing ImmuneRACE study, and approximately 1,300 subjects contributed by 6 global collaborators. What the authors observed across the whole study: How much clinical and demographic metadata was included differed by source and by participant, and the metadata was provided uncurated.

At the junction V is shortened by 2 bases and J by 5 bases; bases outside the gene matches: 14. Sequences LGHDT (CDR1) and YNNKEL (CDR2) are obtained from the germline V gene (reference sequence). The CDR3, cysteine through phenylalanine, is 18 amino acids long. CDR3 DNA only is kept here, 54 bases in frame from base 1. Notes on this clone: It lacks a known antigen. No base-level quality is on record; no much larger clone is a single base apart.

TCRbeta CDR3 regions were amplified from genomic DNA by means of the immunoSEQ Assay, a bias-controlled multiplex PCR. Per the original workflow: Within the assay, amplification of reference gene primers was used to estimate how many nucleated cells each sample contained. To quantify the absolute abundance of each unique TCRbeta CDR3 rearrangement, sequence reads were collapsed and filtered. Productive Simpson clonality was computed per sample as the square root of Simpson's diversity index over productive rearrangements. Held by TCRdb, this immuneACCESS table contains in-frame sequences only and omits some clones. Under half of the omission traces to an unresolved V gene where checked; the cause of the rest is unknown. V and J calls and clone size are copied from that table; D and trimming were computed from the DNA. The sample table lists approximately 150,000 clones, approximately 84% of them with a count of one. About a sixth of the sample comes from the top ten.

The collaborating institutions used their own protocols to collect whole blood in K2EDTA tubes. Collaborator samples were shipped for TCRbeta analysis as frozen whole blood, isolated PBMCs, or DNA extracted from either sample type. The sequence is built from TRBV3-1 (or the pseudogene TRBV3-2) and TRBJ2-5; the junction holds 10 bases that match TRBD2. The clonotype was recovered from a woman aged 80 or older with acute or convalescent COVID-19. What was sequenced was peripheral blood. CDR3 sequence: CASSQNPPGTSDLETQYF. The base sequence is TGTGCCAGCAGCCAAAACCCCCCCGGGACTAGCGACCTGGAGACCCAGTACTTC.